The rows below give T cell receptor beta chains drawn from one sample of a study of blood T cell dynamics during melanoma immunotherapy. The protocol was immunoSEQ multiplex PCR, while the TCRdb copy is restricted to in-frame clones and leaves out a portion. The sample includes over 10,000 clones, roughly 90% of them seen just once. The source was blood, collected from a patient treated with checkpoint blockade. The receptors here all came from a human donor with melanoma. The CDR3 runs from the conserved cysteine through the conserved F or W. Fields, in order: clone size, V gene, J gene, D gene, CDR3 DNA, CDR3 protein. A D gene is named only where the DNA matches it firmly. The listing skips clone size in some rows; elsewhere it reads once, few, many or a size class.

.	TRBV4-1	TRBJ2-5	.	TGCGCCAGCACCAGGACCCTGTACCAAGAGACCCAGTACTTC	CASTRTLYQETQYF
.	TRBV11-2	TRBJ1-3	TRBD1	TGTGCCAGCAGCCCCTACAGGGGTGGAAACACCATATATTTT	CASSPYRGGNTIYF
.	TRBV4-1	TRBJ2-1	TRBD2	TGCGCCAGCAGCCATCCACCCCTAGCGGGAGGGATGAATGAGCAGTTCTTC	CASSHPPLAGGMNEQFF
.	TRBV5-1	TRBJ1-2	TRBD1	TGCGCCAGCAGCACCGACGGGACAGGGGGTTATGGCTACACCTTC	CASSTDGTGGYGYTF
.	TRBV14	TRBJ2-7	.	TGTGCCAGCAGCCTCTCTGGCCCGTTGAAGCAGTACTTC	CASSLSGPLKQYF
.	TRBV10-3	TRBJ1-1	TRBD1	TGTGCCATCAGTGAGTACCAGGGGGCGGCTGAAGCTTTCTTT	CAISEYQGAAEAFF
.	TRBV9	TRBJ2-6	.	TGTGCCAGCCCCGAAGAGGGACGTAAGAGCTCTGGGGCCAACGTCCTGACTTTC	CASPEEGRKSSGANVLTF
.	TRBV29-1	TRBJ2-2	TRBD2	TGCAGCGTTTGGGATCGCGGGGGCACCGGGGAGCTGTTTTTT	CSVWDRGGTGELFF
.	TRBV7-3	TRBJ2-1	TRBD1	TGTGCCAGCAGCCGCACAGGGGGCGATGAGCAGTTCTTC	CASSRTGGDEQFF
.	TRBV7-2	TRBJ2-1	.	TGTGCCAGCAGCCCCAGGTCCGAGACTAGGACGTATAGTGAGCAGTTCTTC	CASSPRSETRTYSEQFF
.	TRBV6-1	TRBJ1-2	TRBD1	TGTGCCAGCAGTGTCCTGACAGGGGCCACAGTGGGGGGCTACACCTTC	CASSVLTGATVGGYTF
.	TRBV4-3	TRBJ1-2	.	TGCGCCAGCAGCCATAACGCGGTCACTAACTATGGCTACACCTTC	CASSHNAVTNYGYTF
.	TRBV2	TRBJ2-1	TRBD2	TGTGCCAGCAGCCTCATTAAGACTAGCGGGAGGGCCCATAATGAGCAGTTCTTC	CASSLIKTSGRAHNEQFF
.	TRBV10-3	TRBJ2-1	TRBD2	TGTGCCATCAGGCGGGAGGGATTTTGGGGTGAGCAGTTCTTC	CAIRREGFWGEQFF
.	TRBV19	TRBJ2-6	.	TGTGCCAGTAGTGGGGCTGGGGCACCCCGAAGGTCTGGGGCCAACGTCCTGACTTTC	CASSGAGAPRRSGANVLTF
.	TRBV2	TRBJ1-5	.	TGTGCCAGCACTAAGGGGGGGCACAGCAATCAGCCCCAGCATTTT	CASTKGGHSNQPQHF
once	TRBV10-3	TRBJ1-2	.	TGTGCCATCAGTGAAACAGGGCCTGGCTACACCTTC	CAISETGPGYTF
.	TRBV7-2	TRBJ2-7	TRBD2	TGTGCCAGCAGCCATGGGGGCGGGAGGCGTAACGAGCAGTACTTC	CASSHGGGRRNEQYF
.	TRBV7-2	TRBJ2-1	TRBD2	TGTGCCAGCAGCATCGCTAGCGGGGGATTGGATGAGCAGTTCTTC	CASSIASGGLDEQFF
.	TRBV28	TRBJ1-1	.	TGTGCCAGCAGCCTCTGGAGTTCCGAAGCTTTCTTT	CASSLWSSEAFF
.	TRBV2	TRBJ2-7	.	TGTGCCAGGAGCCTGGGCCAGAGCCCTTACGAGCAGTACTTC	CARSLGQSPYEQYF
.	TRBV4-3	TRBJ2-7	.	TGCGCCAGCAGCCAAGATTTGTCAGTATCCTACGAGCAGTACTTC	CASSQDLSVSYEQYF
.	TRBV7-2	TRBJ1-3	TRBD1	TGTGCCAGCAGCTCGTATACAGGGGGCTCTGGAAACACCATATATTTT	CASSSYTGGSGNTIYF
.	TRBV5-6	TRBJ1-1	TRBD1	TGTGCCAGCAGCGAACTCTCAGGGGGCTCGTTGGAAGCTTTCTTT	CASSELSGGSLEAFF
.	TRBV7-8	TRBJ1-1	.	TGTGCCAGCAGCTTAGCGAGAGGACAGAACACTGAAGCTTTCTTT	CASSLARGQNTEAFF
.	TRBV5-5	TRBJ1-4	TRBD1	TGTGCCAGCAGCGATGGACAGGGGAGGACTAATGAAAAACTGTTTTTT	CASSDGQGRTNEKLFF
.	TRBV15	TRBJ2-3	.	TGTGCCACCAGCAGCCCCCTAGGGGTTAGCACAGATACGCAGTATTTT	CATSSPLGVSTDTQYF
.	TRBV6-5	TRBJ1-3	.	TGTGCCAGCAGCCAACCGGACAGTGGAAACACCATATATTTT	CASSQPDSGNTIYF
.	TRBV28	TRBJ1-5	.	TGTGCCAGCAGTACCCGGGCCTATAGCAATCAGCCCCAGCATTTT	CASSTRAYSNQPQHF
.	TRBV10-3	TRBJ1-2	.	TGTGCCATCAGTGGAACAGGACCCCGAGGGGGCTACACCTTC	CAISGTGPRGGYTF
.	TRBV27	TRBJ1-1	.	TGTGCCAGCAGTTCTGTTTTAGGGACCGGAGACGCTGAAGCTTTCTTT	CASSSVLGTGDAEAFF
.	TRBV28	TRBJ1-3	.	TGTGCCAGCAGTTTATCTCCCGGGCCCGCGTATTTT	CASSLSPGPAYF
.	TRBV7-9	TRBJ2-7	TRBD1	TGTGCCAGCAGCTTGGACAGGGGGCTACCATCCTACAAGCAGTACTTC	CASSLDRGLPSYKQYF
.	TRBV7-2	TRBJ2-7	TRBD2	TGTGCCAGCAGCTTAGTAGATATCGGGAGGGCCTCCTACGAGCAGTACTTC	CASSLVDIGRASYEQYF
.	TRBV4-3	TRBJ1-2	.	TGCGCCAGCAGCAGGATCCCGGCAGCTAACTATGGCTACACCTTC	CASSRIPAANYGYTF
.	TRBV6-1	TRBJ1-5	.	TGTGCCAGCAGTGAAGGGGTACAGCCCCAGCATTTT	CASSEGVQPQHF
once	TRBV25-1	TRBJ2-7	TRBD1	TGTGCCAGCAGTGCCGACAGGGGGTACGAGCAGTACTTC	CASSADRGYEQYF
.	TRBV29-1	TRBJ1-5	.	TGCAGCGTTGCGGACAGCTTAAATAGCAATCAGCCCCAGCATTTT	CSVADSLNSNQPQHF
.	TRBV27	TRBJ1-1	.	TGTGCCAGCAGTTTCGCCGCGGCAATGGGGACTGAAGCTTTCTTT	CASSFAAAMGTEAFF
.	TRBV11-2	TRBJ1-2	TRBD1	TGTGCCAGCAGCTCATTAGGGACAGGGAACTATGGCTACACCTTC	CASSSLGTGNYGYTF
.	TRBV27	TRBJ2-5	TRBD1	TGTGCCAGCAGCTACGGACCGGGACAGGGACGAAAAGAGCAGTACTTC	CASSYGPGQGRKEQYF
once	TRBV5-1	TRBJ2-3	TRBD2	TGCGCCAGCAGCTACCTAGCGGGAGCTGGAGATACGCAGTATTTT	CASSYLAGAGDTQYF
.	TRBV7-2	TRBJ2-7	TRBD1	TGTGCCAGCAGGCCCCGGGCAGGGGACAGGGGCGACGAGCAGTACTTC	CASRPRAGDRGDEQYF
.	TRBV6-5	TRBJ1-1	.	TGTGCCAGCAGTCCTCCGGGACTCAGGAACACTGAAGCTTTCTTT	CASSPPGLRNTEAFF
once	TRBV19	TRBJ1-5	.	TGTGCCAGTAGTATAGCCGGGACATCAGATAGCAATCAGCCCCAGCATTTT	CASSIAGTSDSNQPQHF
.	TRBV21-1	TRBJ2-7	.	TGTGCCAGCAGCCCTCCTGGGGACTATACTCCCTCCTACGAGCAGTACTTC	CASSPPGDYTPSYEQYF
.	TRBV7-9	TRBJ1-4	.	TGTGCCAGCAGCTTAACCCCTCGGACAGTGCTTAATGAAAAACTGTTTTTT	CASSLTPRTVLNEKLFF
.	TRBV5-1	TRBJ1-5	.	TGCGCCAGCAGCTTGCTGCCCCAGAAGCCCCAGCATTTT	CASSLLPQKPQHF
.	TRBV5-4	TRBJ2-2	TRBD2	TGTGCCAGCAGCCCCCGTCGGGGGGATCCCGGGGAGCTGTTTTTT	CASSPRRGDPGELFF
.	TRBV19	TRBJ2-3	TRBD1	TGTGCCAGTAGTGCGACAGGGGTACCCACAGATACGCAGTATTTT	CASSATGVPTDTQYF
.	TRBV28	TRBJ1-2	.	TGTGCCACCGTAGGAGGATCCTGGGGCTACACCTTC	CATVGGSWGYTF
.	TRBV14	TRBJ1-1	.	TGTGCCAGCAGCCAAGATCGGGGGGGGAACACTGAAGCTTTCTTT	CASSQDRGGNTEAFF
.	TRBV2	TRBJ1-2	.	TGTGCCAGCGCATCCTCCCAACCCTATGGCTACACCTTC	CASASSQPYGYTF
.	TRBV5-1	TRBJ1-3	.	TGCGCCAGCAGCCGTGACGGGGGCGGAAACACCATATATTTT	CASSRDGGGNTIYF
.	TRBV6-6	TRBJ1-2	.	TGTGCCAGCACTCCGGGGGTTAACTATGGCTACACCTTC	CASTPGVNYGYTF